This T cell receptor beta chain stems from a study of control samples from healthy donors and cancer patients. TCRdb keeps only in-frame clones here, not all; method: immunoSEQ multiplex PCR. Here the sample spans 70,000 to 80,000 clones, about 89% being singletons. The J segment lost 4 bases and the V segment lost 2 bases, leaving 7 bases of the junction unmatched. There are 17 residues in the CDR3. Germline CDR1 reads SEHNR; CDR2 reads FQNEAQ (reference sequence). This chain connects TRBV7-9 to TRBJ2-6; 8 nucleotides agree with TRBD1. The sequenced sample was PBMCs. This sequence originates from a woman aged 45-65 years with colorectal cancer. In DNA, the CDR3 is TGTGCCAGCAGCTTACCCGGACAGGGCCCCGGGGCCAACGTCCTGACTTTC. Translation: CASSLPGQGPGANVLTF.